This TCR beta chain is drawn from a study of human T cells and chemical hapten exposure. Noted time point: pre-sensitization, week 0. This sample's treatment: therapeutic diphenylcyclopropenone sensitization with weekly scalp DPC. Study results and caveats: The study found expanded TCRs formed significantly more large CDR3 similarity clusters than controls.

There are many counts of this clonotype. Its matching antigen is unknown. TCRdb reprocessed the RACE reads via MiXCR and lists one record per CDR3 protein. The table records tens of thousands of distinct CDR3 sequences, 8% to 10% of them present only once. With 6 bases removed from V and 0 bases from J, the gap between germline ends came to 12 bases. Germline V gene lookup returns CDR1 SGHAT and CDR2 FQNNGV. This CDR3 is 15 amino acids long. The V call is TRBV11-2, the J call TRBJ2-1, with D unresolved. The material sequenced was whole blood, taken in connection with sensitization to the hapten diphenylcyclopropenone (DPC). This clonotype originated in a woman between 35 and 50 years old with alopecia areata. Some clones in this sample may be carry-over from other donors' samples. CDR3 sequence: CASSYDLSSYNEQFF. In nucleotides, the CDR3 is TGTGCCAGCAGTTACGACCTATCCTCCTACAATGAGCAGTTCTTC.